Given below is one T cell receptor (beta chain) in context. CDR1 and CDR2 from the germline V gene are SQVTM and ANQGSEA. Trimming pared 7 bases from V and 3 bases from J, leaving 13 bases between. This CDR3 contains 13 residues. Generated by immunoSEQ multiplex PCR, the TCRdb table keeps only in-frame clones and is missing some. The table includes approximately 150,000 clones, 84% detected once. The sample is drawn from a study of blood T cell repertoires in COVID-19. The wider study: Samples taken during acute and convalescent COVID-19 were collected in the United States, Italy and Spain. PBMCs, B-cell-depleted T cells, or T cells were the source of the cDNA or gDNA that made up the material.

The rearrangement joins TRBV29-1 to TRBJ1-3; the D is unclear. Specimen: peripheral blood. The TCR was taken from a man in his fifties or sixties with active or convalescent COVID-19. The DNA for the CDR3 is TGCAGCGCCTCCGGAGGCTTTGGAAACACCATATATTTT. Its translation: CSASGGFGNTIYF.